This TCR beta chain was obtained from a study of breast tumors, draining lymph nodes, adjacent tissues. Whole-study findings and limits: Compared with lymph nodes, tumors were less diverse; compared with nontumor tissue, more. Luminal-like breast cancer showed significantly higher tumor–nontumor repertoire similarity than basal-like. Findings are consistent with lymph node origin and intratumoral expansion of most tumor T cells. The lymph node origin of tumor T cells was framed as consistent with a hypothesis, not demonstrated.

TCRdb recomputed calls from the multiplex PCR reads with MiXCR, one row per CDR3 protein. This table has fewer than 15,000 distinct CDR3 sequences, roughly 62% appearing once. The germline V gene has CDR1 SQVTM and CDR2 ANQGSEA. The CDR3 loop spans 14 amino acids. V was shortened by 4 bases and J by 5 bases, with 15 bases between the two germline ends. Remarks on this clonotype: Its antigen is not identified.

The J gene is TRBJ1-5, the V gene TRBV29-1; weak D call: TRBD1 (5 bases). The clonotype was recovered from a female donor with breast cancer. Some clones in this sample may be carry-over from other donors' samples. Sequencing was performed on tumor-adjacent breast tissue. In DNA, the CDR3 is TGCAGCGTTGGGGGGAGGGGAGCGGATCAGCCCCAGCATTTT. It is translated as CSVGGRGADQPQHF.